Listed below are T cell receptor beta chains from one sample, sequenced in a study of T cells in Graves' hyperthyroidism and ophthalmopathy. TCRdb re-analysed the multiplex PCR reads in MiXCR, keeping a single row per CDR3 protein. This table has a few hundred thousand distinct CDR3 sequences, over 15% appearing once. Material: blood. The receptors stem from a woman aged 50 to 65 with Graves' hyperthyroidism. CDR3s include the opening cysteine and the closing phenylalanine or tryptophan. Each record gives: J gene, V gene, CDR3 protein.

j_call: TRBJ2-1
v_call: TRBV6-2/TRBV6-3
cdr3_aa: CASRGDFDRANEQFF

j_call: TRBJ1-1
v_call: TRBV19
cdr3_aa: CASIDSAGGSSPEAFF

j_call: TRBJ2-1
v_call: TRBV7-3
cdr3_aa: CASSLGRDNEQFF

j_call: TRBJ1-4
v_call: TRBV30
cdr3_aa: CAWGYRETTNEKLFF

j_call: TRBJ2-7
v_call: TRBV6-1
cdr3_aa: CASSEGSLAGYEQYF

j_call: TRBJ1-1
v_call: TRBV18
cdr3_aa: CASSGQKNTEAFF

j_call: TRBJ2-2
v_call: TRBV5-1
cdr3_aa: CASSWDRRERGELFF

j_call: TRBJ2-4
v_call: TRBV5-6
cdr3_aa: CASSLAGQVMNIQYF

j_call: TRBJ1-2
v_call: TRBV27
cdr3_aa: CASGIPGNYGYTF

j_call: TRBJ2-1
v_call: TRBV5-1
cdr3_aa: CASSLAGGNTNEQFF

j_call: TRBJ2-1
v_call: TRBV3-1
cdr3_aa: CASSQDTRQFF

j_call: TRBJ2-5
v_call: TRBV6-2/TRBV6-3
cdr3_aa: CASSYASGDQETQYF

j_call: TRBJ2-5
v_call: TRBV20-1
cdr3_aa: CSAGREETQYF

j_call: TRBJ2-1
v_call: TRBV27
cdr3_aa: CASSWWSQRGEQFF

j_call: TRBJ2-2
v_call: TRBV7-9
cdr3_aa: CASSFFFNSPGELFF

j_call: TRBJ2-5
v_call: TRBV20-1
cdr3_aa: CSARSVTGETQYF

j_call: TRBJ2-3
v_call: TRBV6-1
cdr3_aa: CASRPEGTSTDTQYF

j_call: TRBJ2-2
v_call: TRBV29-1
cdr3_aa: CSVTGTSGNTGELFF

j_call: TRBJ2-1
v_call: TRBV6-2/TRBV6-3
cdr3_aa: CASSSILAGPNNEQFF

j_call: TRBJ2-7
v_call: TRBV2
cdr3_aa: CASSQGNEQYF

j_call: TRBJ1-1
v_call: TRBV7-9
cdr3_aa: CASEKRDLETAFF

j_call: TRBJ2-1
v_call: TRBV7-8
cdr3_aa: CASSLGTSGRVRDNEQFF

j_call: TRBJ2-7
v_call: TRBV27
cdr3_aa: CASWDKVYEQYF

j_call: TRBJ2-1
v_call: TRBV2
cdr3_aa: CASSEVGLGGRTKLQFF